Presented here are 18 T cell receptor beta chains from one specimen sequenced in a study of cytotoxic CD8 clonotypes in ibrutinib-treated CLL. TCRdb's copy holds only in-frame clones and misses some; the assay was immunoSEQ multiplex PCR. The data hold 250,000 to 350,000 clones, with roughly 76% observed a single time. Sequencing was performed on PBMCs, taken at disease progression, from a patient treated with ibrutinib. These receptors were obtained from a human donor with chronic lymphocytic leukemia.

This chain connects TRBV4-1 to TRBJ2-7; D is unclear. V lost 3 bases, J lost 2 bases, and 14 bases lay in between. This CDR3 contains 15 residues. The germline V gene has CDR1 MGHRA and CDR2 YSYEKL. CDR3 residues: CASSQQGDSTYEQYF. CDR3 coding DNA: TGCGCCAGCAGCCAGCAAGGCGACTCAACCTACGAGCAGTACTTC.

CDR3 residues: CASSLVHSLAGVFEQYF. DNA of the CDR3: TGTGCCAGCAGCTTAGTGCACTCACTAGCGGGAGTTTTCGAGCAGTACTTC. The V gene is TRBV7-8, the J gene TRBJ2-7; TRBD2 matches at 11 bases. There are 17 residues in the CDR3. The ends lost 1 base at V and 6 bases at J; junction bases unmatched: 11. The germline gives CDR1 SGHVS, CDR2 FQNEAQ. Full variable domain (rest looked up from reference TRBV7-8 and TRBJ2-7): GAGVSQSPRYKVAKRGQDVALRCDPISGHVSLFWYQQALGQGPEFLTYFQNEAQLDKSGLPSDRFFAERPEGSVSTLKIQRTQQEDSAVYLCASSLVHSLAGVFEQYFGPGTRLTVT.

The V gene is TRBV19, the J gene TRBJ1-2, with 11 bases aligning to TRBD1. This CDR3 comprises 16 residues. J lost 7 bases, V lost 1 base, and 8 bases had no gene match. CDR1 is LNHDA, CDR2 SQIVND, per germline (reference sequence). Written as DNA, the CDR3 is TGTGCCAGTAGTATAGCAAGGACAGGGGGCGCGCCTGGCTACACCTTC. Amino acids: CASSIARTGGAPGYTF. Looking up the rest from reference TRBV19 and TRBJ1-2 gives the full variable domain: DGGITQSPKYLFRKEGQNVTLSCEQNLNHDAMYWYRQDPGQGLRLIYYSQIVNDFQKGDIAEGYSVSREKKESFPLTVTSAQKNPTAFYLCASSIARTGGAPGYTFGSGTRLTVV.

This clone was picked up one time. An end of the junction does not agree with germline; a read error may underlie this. CDR3 residues: CSAVPSGRAQGTQYF. As DNA, the CDR3 is TGCAGCGCCGTGCCTAGCGGGAGGGCCCAAGGGACCCAGTACTTC. The chain recombines TRBV29-1 with TRBJ2-5, with TRBD2 matching 12 bases. Per germline, CDR1 SQVTM and CDR2 ANQGSEA. The CDR3 is 15 residues long.

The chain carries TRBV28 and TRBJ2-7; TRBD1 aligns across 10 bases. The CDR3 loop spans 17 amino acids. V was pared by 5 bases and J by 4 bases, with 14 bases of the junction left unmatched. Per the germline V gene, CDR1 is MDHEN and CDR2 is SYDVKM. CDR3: CASSPTMGRQGAYEQYF. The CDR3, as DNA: TGTGCCAGCAGTCCTACTATGGGAAGACAGGGGGCTTACGAGCAGTACTTC.

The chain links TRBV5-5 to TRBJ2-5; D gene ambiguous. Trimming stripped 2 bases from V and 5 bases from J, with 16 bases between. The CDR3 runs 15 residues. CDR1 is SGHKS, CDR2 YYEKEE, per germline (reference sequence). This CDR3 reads CASSLASLIEETQYF. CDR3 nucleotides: TGTGCCAGCAGCTTAGCATCGCTCATTGAGGAGACCCAGTACTTC.

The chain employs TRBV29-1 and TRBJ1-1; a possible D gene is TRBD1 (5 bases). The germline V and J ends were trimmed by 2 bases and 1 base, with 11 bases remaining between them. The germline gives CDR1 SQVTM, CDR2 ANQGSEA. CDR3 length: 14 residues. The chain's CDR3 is CSVERLGQNTEAFF. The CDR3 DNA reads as TGCAGCGTTGAAAGGTTGGGGCAGAACACTGAAGCTTTCTTT.

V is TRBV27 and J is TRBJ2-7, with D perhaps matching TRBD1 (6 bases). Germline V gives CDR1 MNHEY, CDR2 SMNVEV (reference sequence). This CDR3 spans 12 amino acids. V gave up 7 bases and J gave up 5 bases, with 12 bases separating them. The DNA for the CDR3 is TGTGCCAGCACCCTGGGGGCTAACGAGCAGTACTTC. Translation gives CASTLGANEQYF.

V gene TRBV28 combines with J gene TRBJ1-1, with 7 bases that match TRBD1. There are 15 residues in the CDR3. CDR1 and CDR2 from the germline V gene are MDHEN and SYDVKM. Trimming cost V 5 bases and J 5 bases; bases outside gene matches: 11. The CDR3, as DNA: TGTGCCAGCAGTCGACGACAGGGACGAGGGACTGAAGCTTTCTTT. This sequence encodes CASSRRQGRGTEAFF.

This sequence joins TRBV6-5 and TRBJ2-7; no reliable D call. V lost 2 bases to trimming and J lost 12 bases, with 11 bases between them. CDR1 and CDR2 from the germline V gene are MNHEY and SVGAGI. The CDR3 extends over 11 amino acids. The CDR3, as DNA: TGTGCCAGCAGTTACGCGTTAGTTTTGTACTTC. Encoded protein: CASSYALVLYF.

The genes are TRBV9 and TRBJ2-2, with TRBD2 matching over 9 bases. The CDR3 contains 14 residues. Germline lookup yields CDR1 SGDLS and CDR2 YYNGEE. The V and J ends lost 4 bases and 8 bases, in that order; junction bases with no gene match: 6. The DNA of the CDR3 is TGTGCCAGCAGCACGACTAGCGGAGGGGGGGAGCTGTTTTTT. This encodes CASSTTSGGGELFF.

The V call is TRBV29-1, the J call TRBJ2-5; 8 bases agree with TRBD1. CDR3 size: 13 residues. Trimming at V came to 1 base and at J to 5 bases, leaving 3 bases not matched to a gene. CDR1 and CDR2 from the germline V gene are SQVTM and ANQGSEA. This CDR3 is CSVEGTGTETQYF. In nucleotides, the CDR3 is TGCAGCGTTGAAGGGACAGGGACGGAGACCCAGTACTTC.

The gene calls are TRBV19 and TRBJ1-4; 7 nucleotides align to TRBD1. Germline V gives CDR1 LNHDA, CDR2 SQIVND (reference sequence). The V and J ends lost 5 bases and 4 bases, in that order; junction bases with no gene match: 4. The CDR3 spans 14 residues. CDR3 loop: CASSPGQFNEKLFF. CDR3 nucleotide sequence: TGTGCCAGTAGTCCGGGACAGTTTAATGAAAAACTGTTTTTT. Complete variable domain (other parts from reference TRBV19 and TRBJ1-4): DGGITQSPKYLFRKEGQNVTLSCEQNLNHDAMYWYRQDPGQGLRLIYYSQIVNDFQKGDIAEGYSVSREKKESFPLTVTSAQKNPTAFYLCASSPGQFNEKLFFGSGTQLSVL.

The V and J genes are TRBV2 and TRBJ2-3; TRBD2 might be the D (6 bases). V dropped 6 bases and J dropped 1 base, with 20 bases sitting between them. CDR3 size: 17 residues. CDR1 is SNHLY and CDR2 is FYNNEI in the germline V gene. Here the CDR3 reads CASSEIGSPGGTDTQYF. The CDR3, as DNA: TGTGCCAGCAGCGAAATCGGGAGTCCAGGAGGCACAGATACGCAGTATTTT. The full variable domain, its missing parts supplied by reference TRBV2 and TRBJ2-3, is EPEVTQTPSHQVTQMGQEVILRCVPISNHLYFYWYRQILGQKVEFLVSFYNNEISEKSEIFDDQFSVERPDGSNFTLKIRSTKLEDSAMYFCASSEIGSPGGTDTQYFGPGTRLTVL.

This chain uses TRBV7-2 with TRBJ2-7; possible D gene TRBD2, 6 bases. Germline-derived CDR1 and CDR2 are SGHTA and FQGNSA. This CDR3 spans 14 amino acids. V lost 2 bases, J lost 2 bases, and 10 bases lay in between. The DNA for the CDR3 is TGTGCCAGCAGCTTAAACGGGGGACCCTACGAGCAGTACTTC. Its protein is CASSLNGGPYEQYF. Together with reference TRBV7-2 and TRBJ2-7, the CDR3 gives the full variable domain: GAGVSQSPSNKVTEKGKDVELRCDPISGHTALYWYRQSLGQGLEFLIYFQGNSAPDKSGLPSDRFSAERTGGSVSTLTIQRTQQEDSAVYLCASSLNGGPYEQYFGPGTRLTVT.

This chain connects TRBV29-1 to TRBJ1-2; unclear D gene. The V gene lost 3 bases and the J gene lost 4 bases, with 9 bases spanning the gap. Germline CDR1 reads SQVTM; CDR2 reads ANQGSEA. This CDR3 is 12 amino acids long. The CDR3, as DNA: TGCAGCGTTGATAAACCGGGCTATGGCTACACCTTC. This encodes CSVDKPGYGYTF. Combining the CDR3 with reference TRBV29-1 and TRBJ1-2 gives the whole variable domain SAVISQKPSRDICQRGTSLTIQCQVDSQVTMMFWYRQQPGQSLTLIATANQGSEATYESGFVIDKFPISRPNLTFSTLTVSNMSPEDSSIYLCSVDKPGYGYTFGSGTRLTVV.

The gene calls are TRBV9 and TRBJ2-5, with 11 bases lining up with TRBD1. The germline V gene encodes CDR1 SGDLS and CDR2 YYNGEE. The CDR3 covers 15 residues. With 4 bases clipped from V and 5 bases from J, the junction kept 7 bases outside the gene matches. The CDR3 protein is CASSPRTGGMETQYF. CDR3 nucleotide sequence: TGTGCCAGCAGCCCCCGGACAGGGGGCATGGAGACCCAGTACTTC.

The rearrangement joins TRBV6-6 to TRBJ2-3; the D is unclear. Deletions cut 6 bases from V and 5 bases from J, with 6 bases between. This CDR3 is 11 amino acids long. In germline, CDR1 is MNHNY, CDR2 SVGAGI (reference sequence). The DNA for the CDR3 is TGTGCCAGCAGATTTATAGATACGCAGTATTTT. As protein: CASRFIDTQYF.